This T cell receptor beta chain was profiled in a study of blood T cell repertoires in COVID-19. Clones were read by immunoSEQ multiplex PCR, and TCRdb kept only the in-frame ones, dropping some. The sample contains about 160,000 clones, 80% of which appear only once. CDR3 length equals 12 residues. V lost 5 bases and J lost 7, with 10 bases in between. The V gene's germline CDR1 is SGHVS and CDR2 FQNEAQ. The source material was PBMCs or T cells enriched from blood (not recorded which). The gene calls are TRBV7-8 and TRBJ2-3; D perhaps matches TRBD2 (6 bases). The sequence was collected from a woman aged 55-69 years who had recovered from COVID-19. The CDR3 DNA follows: TGTGCCAGCAGCCCGGGAGTCTATACGCAGTATTTT. This codes for CASSPGVYTQYF.